Following are 19 T cell receptor beta chains from one sample sequenced in a study of human CD8 memory T cell subsets. It was CCR7+ PD-1+ TIGIT+ early memory CD8+ T cells with exhausted-like traits that constituted TPEX cells. UMI-labeled 5' RACE yielded the TCR beta libraries. From its re-call of the 5' RACE reads, TCRdb lists each CDR3 protein once, without DNA. The sample's table shows around 10,000 distinct CDR3 sequences. The sample was CD8+ T cells from PBMCs. These receptor sequences come from a human donor in good health.

The V and J genes are TRBV27 and TRBJ2-1; TCRdb indicates TRBD1, and absent DNA this call remains unverified. The CDR3 totals 15 residues. Germline lookup yields CDR1 MNHEY and CDR2 SMNVEV (reference sequence). CDR3 sequence: CASSTRDRGFNEQFF.

The chain uses TRBV19 and TRBJ2-7; TCRdb lists TRBD1, though no DNA is available to test this call. The germline CDR1 and CDR2 sequences are LNHDA and SQIVND (reference sequence). The CDR3 runs to 13 residues. Here the CDR3 reads CASSPGVIYEQYF.

The J gene is TRBJ2-1, the V gene TRBV11-1; TCRdb's D call of TRBD1 is untestable without DNA. Germline values: CDR1 SGHAT, CDR2 FQDESV (reference sequence). The CDR3 is 17 residues long. The CDR3 loop is CASSSLVGTGAIYEQFF.

The J gene is TRBJ1-1, the V gene TRBV6-6; TCRdb lists TRBD1, though no DNA is available to test this call. CDR3 length: 14 residues. The germline CDR1 and CDR2 sequences are MNHNY and SVGAGI (reference sequence). The CDR3 is CASSYLAGATEAFF.

The J gene is TRBJ2-5, the V gene TRBV12-3 or TRBV12-4; without DNA, the TCRdb call of TRBD1 cannot be checked. The CDR3 runs to 14 residues. The CDR3 is CASRGQGYQETQYF.

The gene calls are TRBV5-5 and TRBJ2-7; TCRdb returns TRBD1, unconfirmable since there is no DNA. CDR1 SGHKS and CDR2 YYEKEE come from the germline V gene (reference sequence). The length of the CDR3 is 15 residues. This CDR3 reads CASSFRGQGAYEQYF.

The J gene is TRBJ2-3, the V gene TRBV29-1; no DNA is available, so the TRBD1 call from TCRdb remains unchecked. Germline values: CDR1 SQVTM, CDR2 ANQGSEA. The CDR3 extends over 16 amino acids. The CDR3: CSVERDRPTDTDTQYF.

V is TRBV7-9 and J is TRBJ2-4; TCRdb outputs TRBD1, but without DNA this stays unchecked. Per the germline V gene, CDR1 is SEHNR and CDR2 is FQNEAQ (reference sequence). The CDR3 totals 15 residues. CDR3: CASSPGDLAKNIQYF.

J is TRBJ2-3 and V is TRBV7-9; no DNA is available, so the TRBD1 call from TCRdb remains unchecked. The CDR3 contains 14 residues. The germline V gene has CDR1 SEHNR and CDR2 FQNEAQ (reference sequence). The CDR3: CASSLRGSRDTQYF.

By frequency, this clonotype registers medium-sized. The V gene is TRBV7-8, the J gene TRBJ2-7; TCRdb reports TRBD1, a call that lacks DNA to check it against. Germline CDR1 reads SGHVS; CDR2 reads FQNEAQ. The CDR3 is 13 amino acids. CDR3 loop: CASSYPGSYEQYF.

The chain carries TRBV7-2 and TRBJ2-7. Germline assignment: CDR1 SGHTA and CDR2 FQGNSA. The CDR3 covers 12 residues. This CDR3 reads CASSLDEYEQYF. The entire variable domain, with the rest obtained from reference TRBV7-2 and TRBJ2-7, is as follows: GAGVSQSPSNKVTEKGKDVELRCDPISGHTALYWYRQSLGQGLEFLIYFQGNSAPDKSGLPSDRFSAERTGGSVSTLTIQRTQQEDSAVYLCASSLDEYEQYFGPGTRLTVT.

The chain employs TRBV27 and TRBJ1-1; TCRdb's D call, TRBD1, is unchecked because there is no DNA. Germline-derived CDR1 and CDR2 are MNHEY and SMNVEV (reference sequence). The CDR3 extends over 12 amino acids. CDR3 amino acids: CASSPWGGRAFF.

The rearrangement uses TRBV19 and TRBJ2-1. From germline, CDR1 is LNHDA and CDR2 SQIVND (reference sequence). The CDR3 covers 13 residues. The CDR3 region is CASSIVTSNEQFF. The whole variable domain, remainder taken from reference TRBV19 and TRBJ2-1, is DGGITQSPKYLFRKEGQNVTLSCEQNLNHDAMYWYRQDPGQGLRLIYYSQIVNDFQKGDIAEGYSVSREKKESFPLTVTSAQKNPTAFYLCASSIVTSNEQFFGPGTRLTVL.

The gene calls are TRBV5-4 and TRBJ2-7; the TRBD1 assignment by TCRdb is unverifiable without DNA. CDR3 length: 16 amino acids. CDR1 and CDR2 from the germline V gene are SGHNT and YYREEE (reference sequence). CDR3 amino acids: CASSDGTAALSYEQYF. The whole variable domain, remainder taken from reference TRBV5-4 and TRBJ2-7, is ETGVTQSPTHLIKTRGQQVTLRCSSQSGHNTVSWYQQALGQGPQFIFQYYREEENGRGNFPPRFSGLQFPNYSSELNVNALELDDSALYLCASSDGTAALSYEQYFGPGTRLTVT.

This clonotype registers medium-sized by frequency. The rearrangement uses TRBV30 and TRBJ1-2; the D call from TCRdb, TRBD1, cannot be confirmed without DNA. The CDR3 totals 11 residues. Germline V gene data show CDR1 as GTSNPN and CDR2 as SVGIG (reference sequence). The chain's CDR3 is CAWRKGGGYTF.

The chain combines TRBV5-4 with TRBJ2-5; TCRdb picks TRBD1, but there is no DNA to check that call. The length of the CDR3 is 17 residues. Germline lookup yields CDR1 SGHNT and CDR2 YYREEE (reference sequence). The CDR3 here is CASSSLGQGGWQETQYF.

This rearrangement joins TRBV27 to TRBJ2-2; TCRdb outputs TRBD1, but without DNA this stays unchecked. The CDR3 sequence is 16 residues long. Germline values: CDR1 MNHEY, CDR2 SMNVEV (reference sequence). This chain's CDR3 is CATQYRDSGNTGELFF.

The CDR3 loop is CASSHDYPQADTQYF. The chain is built from TRBV11-2 and TRBJ2-3; TCRdb indicates TRBD2, and absent DNA this call remains unverified. CDR3 length: 15 residues. Germline CDR1 SGHAT, CDR2 FQNNGV.

The chain has TRBV7-9 and TRBJ1-1; TCRdb calls TRBD1, which cannot be checked without DNA. The CDR3 has 16 amino acids. Per germline, CDR1 SEHNR and CDR2 FQNEAQ (reference sequence). The CDR3 region is CASSTYAGAGNTEAFF.